This T cell receptor (beta chain) was found in a study of T-cell memory formation after mild COVID-19 (dated by TCRdb to the early 2020s). Study-wide context: TCR sequence clusters from the two donors were found to be largely donor specific. T-cell clones expanding and contracting after mild COVID-19 in a couple of donors were tracked by longitudinal TCRalpha and TCRbeta repertoire sequencing. Two young, previously healthy adult volunteers made up the cohort, one male and one female.

Beyond this particular receptor, the publication reports: The second-wave clones that peaked on day 37 were not confirmed to be SARS-CoV-2 specific. Clones that contracted from day 15 to 85 showed balanced CD4/CD8 phenotypes, whereas a second wave of clones that expanded from day 15 to 37 leaned towards CD4+. Contracting CD4+ clones turned up mainly in the CM and EM memory subsets, whereas EMRA was where CD8+ clones were enriched. Only two mild cases were covered in the study, and larger cohorts including severe cases with pre-infection samples were considered necessary. Some responding clones were detected in pre-infection memory, which suggested that pre-existing cross-reactive memory T cells had joined the SARS-CoV-2 response.

The sample was run on an Illumina NovaSeq 6000. cDNA libraries for TCRalpha and TCRbeta were prepared by 5'RACE using constant-segment primers, with sample barcodes and unique molecular identifiers added. Trizol reagent was used to extract RNA from every sample. Amplification of the libraries took two PCR steps, and the second step added a second sample barcode plus Illumina TruSeq adapters. Sequencing of the libraries was done on an Illumina NovaSeq, producing 2 x 150 bp paired-end reads. As for the original processing: Demultiplexing of reads and collapsing into UMI-guided consensus sequences were performed with migec v1.2.7. Using mixcr v2.1.11, the UMI consensuses were aligned to TRA and TRB V and J templates and assembled into clonotypes. A clonotype was counted as expanded or contracted only when both edgeR and NoisET called the clonotype significant, with the noise models trained on biological replicates. For edgeR calls, a false discovery rate-adjusted p below 0.01 and a log2 fold-change threshold of 1 were applied. As an exploratory analysis of dynamics, max-normalized trajectories of the 1000 most abundant clonotypes were examined with PCA combined with hierarchical clustering. Separately sequenced CD4+ and CD8+ repertoires were used to assign a CD4 or CD8 phenotype to each responding clone. TCRdb reworked the public reads: Q25 trimming with fastp, MiXCR clone assembly, productive beta chains retained. A single entry per CDR3 protein holds the most common genes and DNA from its merged rows. The V and J calls and clone size are TCRdb's, not the authors'. The sample table records under 550,000 distinct CDR3 sequences; 15% to 20% of these occur just once. In total, the top ten clones hold over 9% of the sample.

About this clonotype itself: It has no known antigen specificity. Base-call qualities are not available, and no considerably larger clone is one nucleotide away.

PBMCs were isolated by Ficoll-Paque density gradient centrifugation. The sequence derives from an adult woman who had mild COVID-19 (a few samples of this study predate the infection). The sample titles of this study are shuffled in the database, so cell type and time point are left out; the donor was told from shared clones. Sequenced sample: PBMCs or a T cell subset sorted from them (not recorded which).

The CDR3 in this case is CASSLTGQGLMNTEAFF. The DNA reads as follows: TGTGCCAGCAGCTTGACTGGACAGGGACTTATGAACACTGAAGCTTTCTTT. The rearrangement joined TRBV27 to TRBJ1-1; 8 bases in the middle match TRBD1. V trim: 6 bases; J trim: 0 bases; unmatched bases: 12. From the cysteine through the phenylalanine, the CDR3 covers 17 amino acids. The CDR3 DNA has 51 bases and is translated from base 1. Looking up the germline V gene (reference sequence) yields CDR1 MNHEY and CDR2 SMNVEV.